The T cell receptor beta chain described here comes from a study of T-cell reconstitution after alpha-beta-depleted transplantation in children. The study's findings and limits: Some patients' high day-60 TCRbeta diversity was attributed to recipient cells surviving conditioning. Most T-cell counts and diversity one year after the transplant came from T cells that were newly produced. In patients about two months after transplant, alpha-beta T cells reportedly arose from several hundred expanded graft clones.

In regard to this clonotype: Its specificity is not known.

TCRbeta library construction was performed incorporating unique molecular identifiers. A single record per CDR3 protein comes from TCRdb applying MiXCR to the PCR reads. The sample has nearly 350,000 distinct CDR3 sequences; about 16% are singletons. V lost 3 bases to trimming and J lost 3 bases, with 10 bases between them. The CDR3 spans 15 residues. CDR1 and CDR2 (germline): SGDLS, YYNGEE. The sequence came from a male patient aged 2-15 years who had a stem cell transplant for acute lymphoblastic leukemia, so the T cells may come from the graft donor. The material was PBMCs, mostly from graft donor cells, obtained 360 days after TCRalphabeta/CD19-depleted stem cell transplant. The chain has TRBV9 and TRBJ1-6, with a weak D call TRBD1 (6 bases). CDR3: CASSGGPNYNSPLHF. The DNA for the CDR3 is TGTGCCAGCAGCGGGGGGCCTAACTATAATTCACCCCTCCACTTT.